A selection of T cell receptor beta chains follows, all from one sample in a study of blood T cell repertoires in COVID-19. Produced via immunoSEQ multiplex PCR; TCRdb's table is partial and in-frame only. The table has some 200,000 clones, 65% to 90% seen once; the top ten hold 4.5% to 7.5%. The material sequenced was peripheral blood. These receptors all come from a man aged 80 or over with acute or convalescent COVID-19. CDR3s include the opening cysteine and the closing phenylalanine or tryptophan.

TRBV6-5,TRBJ2-4,CASRQPGGMGNIQYF
TRBV6-5,TRBJ2-1,CASRLAGANEQFF
TRBV27,TRBJ1-6,CASSLQALSYNSPLHF
TRBV28,TRBJ2-7,CASSSATGLVEQYF
TRBV6-4,TRBJ1-1,CASSDSPGTGGLGTEAFF
TRBV28,TRBJ2-7,CASSRDSPTYEQYF
TRBV7-8,TRBJ1-2,CASSLAAGEGGYTF
TRBV25-1,TRBJ2-5,CASSDPGSVETQYF
TRBV6-5,TRBJ1-3,CASRSDRNSGNTIYF
TRBV27,TRBJ1-6,CASRGAGSPLHF
TRBV7-8,TRBJ2-1,CASSLGVAGESFRYNEQFF
TRBV6-2/TRBV6-3,TRBJ1-2,CASSSSDRGLNGYTF
TRBV19,TRBJ2-1,CASSIYSGYHNEQFF
TRBV9,TRBJ2-5,CASSVVEQETQYF
TRBV14,TRBJ2-1,CASGRGGREQFF
TRBV27,TRBJ2-7,CASSPHGVYEQYF
TRBV30,TRBJ1-1,CAWDRDHIEAFF
TRBV7-2,TRBJ2-6,CASSFRDSSLGANVLTF
TRBV3-1/TRBV3-2,TRBJ2-1,CASSQPGENYNEQFF
TRBV4-2,TRBJ1-1,CASSQETFGGRGTEAFF
TRBV4-1,TRBJ2-5,CASSQAPSAETQYF
TRBV11-2,TRBJ2-7,CASSPARGLAGTYEQYF
TRBV7-2,TRBJ2-1,CASSLDPGYNEQFF
TRBV13,TRBJ1-6,CASSLGGGTNSPLHF
TRBV30,TRBJ2-3,CAWSPSRVADTQYF
TRBV3-1/TRBV3-2,TRBJ1-1,CASSPSGTGNTEAFF
TRBV19,TRBJ2-7,CASSIAGQGIYEQYF